The source of this T cell receptor beta chain is a study of a mutant IDH1 vaccine in newly diagnosed glioma. The time point is: week 35, safety follow-up. In the vaccine, a single dose held 300 ug of the mutant IDH1 20-mer peptide, along with topical imiquimod. On this clone itself: Its antigen is currently unknown. The CDR3 ends on some other residue instead of the conserved phenylalanine or tryptophan, so this is likely a read error.

In germline, CDR1 is PRHDT, CDR2 FYEKMQ (reference sequence). The CDR3 consists of 14 residues. V lost 4 bases and J 6 bases, leaving 15 bases between the germline ends. Profiled with immunoSEQ multiplex PCR; TCRdb holds only in-frame clones, not every one. In the table there are tens of thousands of clones, roughly 81% of which are singletons. Specimen: PBMCs, collected from a glioma patient whose treatment included an IDH1 peptide vaccine. The chain joins TRBV13 to TRBJ1-2; D ambiguous. The clonotype originates from a man aged 40-55 years with glioma. In nucleotides, the CDR3 is TGTGCCAGCAGCTGGCCTTATAAGGGCGATGGCTACACCCTC. Its protein is CASSWPYKGDGYTL.